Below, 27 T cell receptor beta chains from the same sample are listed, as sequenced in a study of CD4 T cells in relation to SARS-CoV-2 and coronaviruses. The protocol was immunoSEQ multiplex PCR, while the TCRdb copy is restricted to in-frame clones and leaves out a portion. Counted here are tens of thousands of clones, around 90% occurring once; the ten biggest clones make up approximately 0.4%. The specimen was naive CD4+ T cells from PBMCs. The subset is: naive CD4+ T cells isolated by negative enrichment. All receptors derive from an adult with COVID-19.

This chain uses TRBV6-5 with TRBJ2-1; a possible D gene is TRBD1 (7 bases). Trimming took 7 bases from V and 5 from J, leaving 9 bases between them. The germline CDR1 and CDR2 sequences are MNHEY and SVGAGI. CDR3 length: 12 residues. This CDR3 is CASTRGDNEQFF. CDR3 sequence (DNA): TGTGCCAGCACCAGGGGGGACAATGAGCAGTTCTTC.

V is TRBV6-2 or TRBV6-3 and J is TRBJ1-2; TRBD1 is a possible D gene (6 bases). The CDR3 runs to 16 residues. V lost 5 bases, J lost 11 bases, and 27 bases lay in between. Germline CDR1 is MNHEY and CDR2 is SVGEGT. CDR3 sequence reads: CASSDGGRRFQGRYTF. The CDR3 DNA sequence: TGTGCCAGCAGTGACGGGGGCCGGAGGTTCCAGGGGCGTTACACCTTC.

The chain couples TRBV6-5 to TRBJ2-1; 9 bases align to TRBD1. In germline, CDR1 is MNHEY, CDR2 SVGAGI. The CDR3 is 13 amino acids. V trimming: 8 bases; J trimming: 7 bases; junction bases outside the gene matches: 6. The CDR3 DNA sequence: TGTGCCAGCCGGGACAGGGTAATAAATGAGCAGTTCTTC. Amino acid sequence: CASRDRVINEQFF.

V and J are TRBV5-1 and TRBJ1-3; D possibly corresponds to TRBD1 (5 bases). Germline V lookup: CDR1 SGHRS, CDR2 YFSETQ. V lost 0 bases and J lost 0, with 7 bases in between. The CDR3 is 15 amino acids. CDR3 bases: TGCGCCAGCAGCTTGGGAGGGACCTCTGGAAACACCATATATTTT. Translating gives CASSLGGTSGNTIYF.

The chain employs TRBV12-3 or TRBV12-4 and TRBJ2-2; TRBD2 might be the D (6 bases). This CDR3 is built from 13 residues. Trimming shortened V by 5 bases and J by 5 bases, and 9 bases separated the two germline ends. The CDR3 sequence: CASSHAGTGELFF. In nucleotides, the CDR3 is TGTGCCAGCAGTCATGCGGGGACCGGGGAGCTGTTTTTT.

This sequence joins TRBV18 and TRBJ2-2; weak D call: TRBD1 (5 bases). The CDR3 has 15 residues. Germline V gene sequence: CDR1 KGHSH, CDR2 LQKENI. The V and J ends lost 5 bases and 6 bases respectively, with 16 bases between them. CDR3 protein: CASSAQVWSAGELFF. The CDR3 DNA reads TGTGCCAGCTCAGCACAGGTTTGGTCCGCCGGGGAGCTGTTTTTT.

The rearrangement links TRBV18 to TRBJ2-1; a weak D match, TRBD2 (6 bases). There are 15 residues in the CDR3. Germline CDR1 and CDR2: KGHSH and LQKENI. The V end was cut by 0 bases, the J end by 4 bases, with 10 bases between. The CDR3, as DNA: TGTGCCAGCTCACCACCCAGCGGGCTGTACAATGAGCAGTTCTTC. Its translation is CASSPPSGLYNEQFF.

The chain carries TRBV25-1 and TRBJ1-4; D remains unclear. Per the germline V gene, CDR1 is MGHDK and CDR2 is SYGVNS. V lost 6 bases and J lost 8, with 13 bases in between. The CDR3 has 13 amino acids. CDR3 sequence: CASSPLGEEKLFF. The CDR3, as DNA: TGTGCCAGCAGCCCCCTTGGAGAGGAAAAACTGTTTTTT.

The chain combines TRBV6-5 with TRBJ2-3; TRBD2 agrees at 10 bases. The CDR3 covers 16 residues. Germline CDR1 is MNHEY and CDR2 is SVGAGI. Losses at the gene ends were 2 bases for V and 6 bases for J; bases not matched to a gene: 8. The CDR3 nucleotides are TGTGCCAGCAGTTACGGGCTAGCGGGAGATATCGATACGCAGTATTTT. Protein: CASSYGLAGDIDTQYF.

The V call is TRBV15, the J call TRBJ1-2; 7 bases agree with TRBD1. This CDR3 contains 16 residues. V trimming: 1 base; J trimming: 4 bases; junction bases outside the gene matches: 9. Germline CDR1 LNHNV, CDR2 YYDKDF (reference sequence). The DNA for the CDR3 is TGTGCCACCAGCAGAGCACGGGACAGAATGATCTATGGCTACACCTTC. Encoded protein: CATSRARDRMIYGYTF.

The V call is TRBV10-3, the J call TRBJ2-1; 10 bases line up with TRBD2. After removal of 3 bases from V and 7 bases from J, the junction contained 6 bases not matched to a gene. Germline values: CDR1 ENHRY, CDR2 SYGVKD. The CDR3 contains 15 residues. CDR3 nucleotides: TGTGCCATCAGTGACCCGGGACTAGCGCGGAATGAGCAGTTCTTC. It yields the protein CAISDPGLARNEQFF.

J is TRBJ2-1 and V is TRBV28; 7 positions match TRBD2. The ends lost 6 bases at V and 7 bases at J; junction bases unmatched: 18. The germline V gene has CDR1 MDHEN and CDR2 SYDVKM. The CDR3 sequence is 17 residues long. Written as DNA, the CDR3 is TGTGCCAGCAGCCAGGACGCGGGAGTTTTATTGAGTAATGAGCAGTTCTTC. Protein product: CASSQDAGVLLSNEQFF.

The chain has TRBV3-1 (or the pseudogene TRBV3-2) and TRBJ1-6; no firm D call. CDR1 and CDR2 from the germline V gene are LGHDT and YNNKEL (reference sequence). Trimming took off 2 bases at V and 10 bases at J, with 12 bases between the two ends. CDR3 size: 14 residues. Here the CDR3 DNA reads TGTGCCAGCAGCCAACTTAGTTTGGAGTCACCCCTCCACTTT. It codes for CASSQLSLESPLHF.

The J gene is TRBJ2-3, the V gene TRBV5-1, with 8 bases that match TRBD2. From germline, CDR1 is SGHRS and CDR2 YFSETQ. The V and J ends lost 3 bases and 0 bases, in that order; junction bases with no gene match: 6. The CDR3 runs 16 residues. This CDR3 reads CASSSSGGRSTDTQYF. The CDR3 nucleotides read TGCGCCAGCAGCTCGTCGGGCGGGAGGAGCACAGATACGCAGTATTTT.

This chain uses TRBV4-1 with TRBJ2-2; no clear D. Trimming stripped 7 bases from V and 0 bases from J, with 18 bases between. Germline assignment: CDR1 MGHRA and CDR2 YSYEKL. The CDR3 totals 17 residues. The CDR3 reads CASTMAKGRSNTGELFF. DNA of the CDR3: TGCGCCAGCACCATGGCCAAAGGACGGTCGAACACCGGGGAGCTGTTTTTT.

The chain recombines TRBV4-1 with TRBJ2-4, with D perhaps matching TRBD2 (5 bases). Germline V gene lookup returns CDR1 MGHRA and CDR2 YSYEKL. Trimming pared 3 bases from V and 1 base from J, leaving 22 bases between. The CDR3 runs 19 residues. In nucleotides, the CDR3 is TGCGCCAGCAGCCATGTCCCGAGTAGGACGCTAGCCGCCAAAAACATTCAGTACTTC. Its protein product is CASSHVPSRTLAAKNIQYF.

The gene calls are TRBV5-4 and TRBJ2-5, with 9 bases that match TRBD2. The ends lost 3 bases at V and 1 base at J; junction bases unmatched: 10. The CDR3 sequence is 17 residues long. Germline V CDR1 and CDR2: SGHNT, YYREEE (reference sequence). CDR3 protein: CASSWGGAGGRQETQYF. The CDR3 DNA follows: TGTGCCAGCAGCTGGGGTGGGGCGGGAGGGCGCCAAGAGACCCAGTACTTC.

The CDR3 sequence is CASSRPSGANYGYTF. For the CDR3, the DNA is TGCGCCAGCAGTCGACCCAGTGGGGCGAACTATGGCTACACCTTC. The gene calls are TRBV4-1 and TRBJ1-2; maybe TRBD1 (5 bases). Germline-derived CDR1 and CDR2 are MGHRA and YSYEKL. This CDR3 contains 15 residues. V was pared by 6 bases and J by 2 bases, with 16 bases between.

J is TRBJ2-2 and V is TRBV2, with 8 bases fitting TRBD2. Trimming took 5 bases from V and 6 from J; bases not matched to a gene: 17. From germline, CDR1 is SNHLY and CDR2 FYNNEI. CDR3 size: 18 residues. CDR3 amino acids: CASSSTARRAGGAGELFF. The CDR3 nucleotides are TGTGCCAGCAGTAGTACGGCCCGTCGGGCGGGAGGCGCCGGGGAGCTGTTTTTT.

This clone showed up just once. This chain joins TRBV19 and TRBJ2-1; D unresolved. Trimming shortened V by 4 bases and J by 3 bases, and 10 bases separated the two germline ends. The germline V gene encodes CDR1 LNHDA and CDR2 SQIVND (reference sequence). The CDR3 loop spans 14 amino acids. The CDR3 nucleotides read TGTGCCAGTAGTAGGACGCAGCTCTACAATGAGCAGTTCTTC. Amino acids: CASSRTQLYNEQFF.

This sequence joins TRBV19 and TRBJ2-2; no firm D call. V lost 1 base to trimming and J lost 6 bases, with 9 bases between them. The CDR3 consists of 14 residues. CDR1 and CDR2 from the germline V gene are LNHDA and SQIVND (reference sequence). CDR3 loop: CASSIGVSPGELFF. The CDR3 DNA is TGTGCCAGTAGTATAGGAGTAAGCCCCGGGGAGCTGTTTTTT.

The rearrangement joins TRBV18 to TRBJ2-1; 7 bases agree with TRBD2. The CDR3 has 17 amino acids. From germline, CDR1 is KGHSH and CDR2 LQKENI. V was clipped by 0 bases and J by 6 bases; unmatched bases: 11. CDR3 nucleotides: TGTGCCAGCTCACCACCGACAGTTTCGACGGGGGGCAATGAGCAGTTCTTC. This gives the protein CASSPPTVSTGGNEQFF.

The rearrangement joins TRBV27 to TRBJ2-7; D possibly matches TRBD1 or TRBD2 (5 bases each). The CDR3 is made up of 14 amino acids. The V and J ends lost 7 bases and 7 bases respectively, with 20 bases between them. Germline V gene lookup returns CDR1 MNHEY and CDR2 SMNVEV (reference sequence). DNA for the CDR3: TGTGCCAGCAATGGTGAGGGGCCGGTTCGGGAGCAGTACTTC. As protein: CASNGEGPVREQYF.

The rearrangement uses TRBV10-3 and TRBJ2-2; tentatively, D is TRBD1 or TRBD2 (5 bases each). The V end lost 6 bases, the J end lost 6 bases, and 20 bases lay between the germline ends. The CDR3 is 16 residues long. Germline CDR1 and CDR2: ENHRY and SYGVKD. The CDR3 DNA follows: TGTGCCATCAGCCTGGGGACCCCACGGGGCTCCGGGGAGCTGTTTTTT. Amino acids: CAISLGTPRGSGELFF.

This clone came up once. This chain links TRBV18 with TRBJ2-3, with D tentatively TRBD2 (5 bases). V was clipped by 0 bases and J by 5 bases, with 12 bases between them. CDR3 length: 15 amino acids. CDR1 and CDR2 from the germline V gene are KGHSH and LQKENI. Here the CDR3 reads CASSPPRGSGDTQYF. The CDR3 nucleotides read TGTGCCAGCTCACCACCGCGAGGGTCCGGAGATACGCAGTATTTT.

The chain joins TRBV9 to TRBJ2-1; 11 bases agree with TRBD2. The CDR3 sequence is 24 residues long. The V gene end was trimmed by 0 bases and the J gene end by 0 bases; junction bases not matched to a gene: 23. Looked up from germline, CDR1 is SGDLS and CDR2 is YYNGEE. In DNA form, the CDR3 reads TGTGCCAGCAGCGTAGCTCCCGTACTTATCCTGCGACTAGCGGGAAGAAACTCCTACAATGAGCAGTTCTTC. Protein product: CASSVAPVLILRLAGRNSYNEQFF.

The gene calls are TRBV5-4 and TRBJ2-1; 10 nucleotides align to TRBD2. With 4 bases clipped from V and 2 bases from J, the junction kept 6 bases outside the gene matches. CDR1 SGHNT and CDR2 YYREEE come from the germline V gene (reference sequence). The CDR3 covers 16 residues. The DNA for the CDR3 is TGTGCCAGCAGCCCCCAACTAGCGGGAACCTACAATGAGCAGTTCTTC. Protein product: CASSPQLAGTYNEQFF.